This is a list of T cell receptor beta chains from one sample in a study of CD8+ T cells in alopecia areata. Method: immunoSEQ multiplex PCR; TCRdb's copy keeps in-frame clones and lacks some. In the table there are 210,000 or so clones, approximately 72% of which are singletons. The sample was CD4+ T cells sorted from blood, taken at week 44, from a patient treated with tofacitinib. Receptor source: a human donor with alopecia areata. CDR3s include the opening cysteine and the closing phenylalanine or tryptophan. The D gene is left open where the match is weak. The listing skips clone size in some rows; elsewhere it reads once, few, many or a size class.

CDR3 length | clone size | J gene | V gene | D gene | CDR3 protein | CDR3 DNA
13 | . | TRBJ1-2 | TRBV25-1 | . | CAASAGSVYGYTF | TGTGCCGCCTCCGCGGGATCGGTCTATGGCTACACCTTC
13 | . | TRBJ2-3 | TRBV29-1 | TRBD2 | CSTRTSGTDTQYF | TGCAGCACCAGGACTAGCGGAACAGATACGCAGTATTTT
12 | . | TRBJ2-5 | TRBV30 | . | CAWSPVSETQYF | TGTGCCTGGAGTCCTGTCTCGGAGACCCAGTACTTC
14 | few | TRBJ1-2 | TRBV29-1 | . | CSVDTRGTGNGYTF | TGCAGCGTTGATACTAGAGGAACGGGGAATGGCTACACCTTC
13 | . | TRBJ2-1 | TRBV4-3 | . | CASSLRSNNEQFF | TGCGCCAGCAGCTTACGGTCAAACAATGAGCAGTTCTTC
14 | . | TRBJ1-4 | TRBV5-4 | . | CASSQQGRGEKLFF | TGTGCCAGCAGCCAACAGGGTAGGGGTGAAAAACTGTTTTTT
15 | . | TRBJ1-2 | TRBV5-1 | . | CASSPTGHPVNGYTF | TGCGCCAGCAGCCCCACCGGTCATCCAGTTAATGGCTACACCTTC
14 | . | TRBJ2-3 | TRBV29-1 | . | CSVGLWPTTDTQYF | TGCAGCGTGGGGCTTTGGCCCACCACAGATACGCAGTATTTT
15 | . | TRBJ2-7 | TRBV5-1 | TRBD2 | CASSLGTSETSEQYF | TGCGCCAGCAGCTTGGGTACTAGCGAGACCTCCGAGCAGTACTTC
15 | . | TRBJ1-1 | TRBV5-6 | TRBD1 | CASSLVGTGGTEAFF | TGTGCCAGCAGCTTAGTCGGGACAGGCGGCACTGAAGCTTTCTTT
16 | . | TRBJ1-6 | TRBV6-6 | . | CASSYVVGGSNSPLHF | TGTGCCAGCAGTTACGTCGTTGGCGGGTCTAATTCACCCCTCCACTTT
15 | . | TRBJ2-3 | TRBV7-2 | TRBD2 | CASSGGLAGGDTQYF | TGTGCCAGCAGCGGTGGACTAGCGGGGGGAGATACGCAGTATTTT
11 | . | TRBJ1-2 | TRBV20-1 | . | CSARVRNGYTF | TGCAGTGCTAGAGTGAGGAATGGCTACACCTTC
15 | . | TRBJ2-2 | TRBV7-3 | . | CASSPMGAVTGELFF | TGTGCCAGCAGTCCAATGGGTGCTGTCACCGGGGAGCTGTTTTTT
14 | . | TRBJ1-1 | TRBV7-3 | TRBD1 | CASSSTGANTEAFF | TGTGCCAGCAGCTCAACAGGGGCGAACACTGAAGCTTTCTTT
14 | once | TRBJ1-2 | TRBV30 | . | CAWTPFDGMYGYTF | TGTGCCTGGACTCCATTTGACGGGATGTATGGCTACACCTTC